Listed below are T cell receptor beta chains from one sample, sequenced in a study of low-dose radiotherapy and immunotherapy resistance in tumors. TCRdb fed the reads into MiXCR, producing one record per CDR3 protein. The repertoire holds around 100,000 distinct CDR3 sequences, with 20% to 25% as singletons. The source material was PBMCs, sampled after low-dose radiotherapy plus immunotherapy. The receptors were gathered from a female donor with ovarian cancer. Both conserved end residues are part of each CDR3. A D gene is named only where the DNA matches it firmly. The size entry is marked missing in some rows and otherwise reads once, few, many or a size class.

D gene: .
V gene: TRBV29-1
J gene: TRBJ2-7
clone size: many
CDR3 protein: CSVELEGYEQYF
CDR3 DNA: TGCAGCGTTGAACTGGAAGGATACGAGCAGTACTTC

D gene: TRBD1
V gene: TRBV19
J gene: TRBJ1-2
clone size: many
CDR3 protein: CASSIDRGYGYTF
CDR3 DNA: TGTGCCAGTAGTATTGACAGGGGCTATGGCTACACCTTC

D gene: .
V gene: TRBV18
J gene: TRBJ1-1
clone size: many
CDR3 protein: CASSPLQGNTEAFF
CDR3 DNA: TGTGCCAGCTCACCGCTACAGGGGAACACTGAAGCTTTCTTT

D gene: .
V gene: TRBV5-1
J gene: TRBJ1-5
clone size: .
CDR3 protein: CASSLGEFNQPQHF
CDR3 DNA: TGCGCCAGCAGCTTGGGGGAGTTCAATCAGCCCCAGCATTTT

D gene: TRBD1
V gene: TRBV20-1
J gene: TRBJ2-3
clone size: many
CDR3 protein: CSAGKGQGADTQYF
CDR3 DNA: TGCAGTGCCGGAAAGGGACAGGGGGCAGATACGCAGTATTTT

D gene: .
V gene: TRBV5-1
J gene: TRBJ2-2
clone size: many
CDR3 protein: CASSGPGNTGELFF
CDR3 DNA: TGCGCCAGCAGTGGGCCGGGGAACACCGGGGAGCTGTTTTTT

D gene: TRBD2
V gene: TRBV20-1
J gene: TRBJ2-1
clone size: many
CDR3 protein: CSVRTSGGLDEQFF
CDR3 DNA: TGCAGTGTCCGGACTAGCGGGGGGTTGGATGAGCAGTTCTTC

D gene: .
V gene: TRBV20-1
J gene: TRBJ2-5
clone size: few
CDR3 protein: CSARGSGGMETQYF
CDR3 DNA: TGCAGTGCTAGAGGGAGCGGAGGGATGGAGACCCAGTACTTC

D gene: TRBD2
V gene: TRBV7-3
J gene: TRBJ2-1
clone size: many
CDR3 protein: CASNFGGGSYNEQFF
CDR3 DNA: TGTGCCAGCAACTTTGGGGGGGGATCCTACAATGAGCAGTTCTTC

D gene: TRBD1
V gene: TRBV2
J gene: TRBJ1-5
clone size: many
CDR3 protein: CASSDSGQGVWRSQPQHF
CDR3 DNA: TGTGCCAGCAGTGATTCGGGACAGGGGGTTTGGAGGAGTCAGCCCCAGCATTTT

D gene: .
V gene: TRBV4-2
J gene: TRBJ1-2
clone size: many
CDR3 protein: CASSLREGPGGYTF
CDR3 DNA: TGTGCCAGCAGCCTTCGGGAAGGGCCGGGCGGCTACACCTTC

D gene: .
V gene: TRBV5-1
J gene: TRBJ2-1
clone size: many
CDR3 protein: CASRDYNEQFF
CDR3 DNA: TGCGCCAGCAGGGATTACAATGAGCAGTTCTTC

D gene: .
V gene: TRBV28
J gene: TRBJ2-7
clone size: .
CDR3 protein: CASSSAFGTGTRSYEQYF
CDR3 DNA: TGTGCCAGCAGTTCTGCTTTCGGGACGGGTACCCGCTCCTACGAGCAGTACTTC

D gene: TRBD1
V gene: TRBV7-9
J gene: TRBJ2-5
clone size: many
CDR3 protein: CASSLNRVDRGSETQYF
CDR3 DNA: TGTGCCAGCAGCTTAAATAGAGTGGACAGGGGTAGTGAGACCCAGTACTTC

D gene: TRBD2
V gene: TRBV7-8
J gene: TRBJ2-4
clone size: many
CDR3 protein: CASSSSLLAGGLLAKNIQYF
CDR3 DNA: TGTGCCAGCAGCTCCTCCTTACTAGCGGGGGGACTACTAGCCAAAAACATTCAGTACTTC

D gene: TRBD2
V gene: TRBV7-8
J gene: TRBJ2-2
clone size: many
CDR3 protein: CASSSGLAGRTGELFF
CDR3 DNA: TGTGCCAGCAGCTCCGGACTAGCGGGGCGCACCGGGGAGCTGTTTTTT

D gene: .
V gene: TRBV6-2/TRBV6-3
J gene: TRBJ2-6
clone size: many
CDR3 protein: CASRPGGGSGANVLTF
CDR3 DNA: TGTGCCAGCAGACCCGGTGGAGGCTCTGGGGCCAACGTCCTGACTTTC

D gene: .
V gene: TRBV30
J gene: TRBJ2-3
clone size: many
CDR3 protein: CAWGQGTDTQYF
CDR3 DNA: TGTGCCTGGGGGCAGGGCACAGATACGCAGTATTTT

D gene: .
V gene: TRBV12-3/TRBV12-4
J gene: TRBJ2-5
clone size: many
CDR3 protein: CASSEGGETQYF
CDR3 DNA: TGTGCCAGCAGCGAGGGGGGAGAGACCCAGTACTTC

D gene: TRBD2
V gene: TRBV11-2
J gene: TRBJ2-7
clone size: .
CDR3 protein: CASTGTSATNSYEQYF
CDR3 DNA: TGTGCCAGCACCGGGACTAGCGCGACCAATTCCTACGAGCAGTACTTC

D gene: .
V gene: TRBV5-5
J gene: TRBJ2-3
clone size: few
CDR3 protein: CASSFSGRDTQYF
CDR3 DNA: TGTGCCAGCAGCTTCTCGGGCAGAGATACGCAGTATTTT

D gene: .
V gene: TRBV11-2
J gene: TRBJ2-1
clone size: many
CDR3 protein: CASSLDLVGLGSYNEQFF
CDR3 DNA: TGTGCCAGCAGCTTAGATCTGGTTGGTCTAGGGTCCTACAATGAGCAGTTCTTC

D gene: .
V gene: TRBV5-1
J gene: TRBJ2-7
clone size: .
CDR3 protein: CASRPSGDTYEQYF
CDR3 DNA: TGCGCCAGCAGGCCTTCGGGCGATACCTACGAGCAGTACTTC

D gene: .
V gene: TRBV6-6
J gene: TRBJ2-1
clone size: many
CDR3 protein: CASSSAGTPYNEQFF
CDR3 DNA: TGTGCCAGCAGTAGCGCCGGGACCCCCTACAATGAGCAGTTCTTC

D gene: TRBD2
V gene: TRBV5-3
J gene: TRBJ2-2
clone size: many
CDR3 protein: CASSSGLAGIWTGELFF
CDR3 DNA: TGTGCCAGCAGTTCAGGACTAGCGGGGATATGGACCGGGGAGCTGTTTTTT

D gene: TRBD2
V gene: TRBV7-9
J gene: TRBJ2-1
clone size: many
CDR3 protein: CASSKLALAGVYSYNEQFF
CDR3 DNA: TGTGCCAGCAGCAAACTGGCGCTAGCGGGAGTTTACTCCTACAATGAGCAGTTCTTC

D gene: .
V gene: TRBV4-1
J gene: TRBJ1-1
clone size: many
CDR3 protein: CASSQEEGAADLNTEAFF
CDR3 DNA: TGCGCCAGCAGCCAAGAGGAAGGTGCCGCAGACCTAAACACTGAAGCTTTCTTT